This T cell receptor (beta chain) was obtained from a study of breast tumors, draining lymph nodes, adjacent tissues. Samples came from axillary lymph nodes draining the breast cancer. The CDR3 is made up of 14 amino acids. Trimming removed 6 bases from V and 10 bases from J, with 16 bases in between. Per the germline V gene, CDR1 is SNHLY and CDR2 is FYNNEI. MiXCR was run by TCRdb on the multiplex PCR reads, yielding one entry per CDR3 protein. The sample has 200,000 or so distinct CDR3 sequences; roughly 29% are singletons. The specimen sequenced was axillary lymph node tissue. The rearrangement uses TRBV2 and TRBJ1-6; no clear D. This TCR was recovered from a female donor with breast cancer. Some clones in this sample may be carry-over from other donors' samples. The CDR3, as DNA: TGTGCCAGCAGCTGGACGGGAGAGAAGTCACCCCTCCACTTT. Encoded protein: CASSWTGEKSPLHF.